Presented here are 9 T cell receptor beta chains from one specimen sequenced in a study of blood T cell repertoires in COVID-19. The assay was immunoSEQ multiplex PCR, and TCRdb's table has in-frame clones only and misses some. The sample has 490,000 or so clones; approximately 88% are singletons. Sequencing was carried out using PBMCs or T cells enriched from blood (not recorded which). These receptors came from a woman in her forties who had recovered from COVID-19.

V gene TRBV4-1 combines with J gene TRBJ2-5, with D perhaps matching TRBD2 (6 bases). The CDR3 runs 14 residues. The germline CDR1 and CDR2 sequences are MGHRA and YSYEKL. V lost 2 bases to trimming and J lost 3 bases, with 10 bases between them. CDR3 coding DNA: TGCGCCAGCAGCCAATTAGGAGGGAAAGAGACCCAGTACTTC. As protein: CASSQLGGKETQYF.

The chain couples TRBV2 to TRBJ1-1; D is unresolved. V lost 4 bases to trimming and J lost 1 base, with 7 bases between them. This CDR3 spans 13 amino acids. The V gene's germline CDR1 is SNHLY and CDR2 FYNNEI. In DNA, the CDR3 is TGTGCCAGCAGTGGTGGCCCGAACACTGAAGCTTTCTTT. Amino acid sequence: CASSGGPNTEAFF.

V usage is TRBV19 and J usage is TRBJ2-3; D is uncertain. This CDR3 comprises 17 residues. The ends were cut back, 1 base at V and 4 bases at J, with 18 bases in the middle. Per the germline V gene, CDR1 is LNHDA and CDR2 is SQIVND (reference sequence). The CDR3 protein is CASSIATVRLLADTQYF. The CDR3 DNA is TGTGCCAGTAGTATAGCAACAGTCAGGTTGTTGGCAGATACGCAGTATTTT.

This clone showed up just once. The rearrangement uses TRBV11-3 and TRBJ1-1; D might be TRBD1 (5 bases). Trimming stripped 4 bases from V and 6 bases from J, with 12 bases between. Germline lookup yields CDR1 SGHNT and CDR2 YENEEA. This CDR3 has 13 residues. CDR3 region: CASSSLGPAEAFF. The CDR3, as DNA: TGTGCCAGCAGCTCACTGGGGCCAGCTGAAGCTTTCTTT. The full variable domain, its missing parts supplied by reference TRBV11-3 and TRBJ1-1, is EAGVVQSPRYKIIEKKQPVAFWCNPISGHNTLYWYLQNLGQGPELLIRYENEEAVDDSQLPKDRFSAERLKGVDSTLKIQPAELGDSAVYLCASSSLGPAEAFFGQGTRLTVV.

A note on this clone: Other DNA sequences in this specimen translate into the identical CDR3. The CDR3 sequence is CASSLSSGSYEQYF. The CDR3 DNA is TGTGCCAGCAGTTTGAGTAGCGGGAGTTACGAGCAGTACTTC. The V gene is TRBV27, the J gene TRBJ2-7, with TRBD2 identical over 9 bases. The ends lost 3 bases at V and 4 bases at J; junction bases unmatched: 4. Germline V gene sequence: CDR1 MNHEY, CDR2 SMNVEV (reference sequence). The CDR3 loop spans 14 amino acids.

The chain uses TRBV14 and TRBJ2-2; D is unresolved. This CDR3 contains 15 residues. Trimming took off 3 bases at V and 2 bases at J, with 10 bases between the two ends. CDR1 is SGHDN, CDR2 FVKESK, per germline. The CDR3 DNA reads as TGTGCCAGCAGCCAGCGACTTCCTAACACCGGGGAGCTGTTTTTT. It codes for CASSQRLPNTGELFF.

The chain links TRBV6-2 or TRBV6-3 to TRBJ2-3; no definite D call. Deletions cut 0 bases from V and 7 bases from J, with 2 bases between. The germline gives CDR1 MNHEY, CDR2 SVGEGT. The CDR3 length is 11 residues. The CDR3 loop reads CASSYSYTQYF. The DNA of the CDR3 is TGTGCCAGCAGTTACTCCTATACGCAGTATTTT.

The chain combines TRBV19 with TRBJ2-1, with 8 bases lining up with TRBD2. The J segment lost 5 bases and the V segment lost 3 bases, leaving 3 bases of the junction unmatched. The germline CDR1 and CDR2 sequences are LNHDA and SQIVND (reference sequence). This CDR3 is 14 amino acids long. CDR3 sequence reads: CASSIGSGDNEQFF. DNA of the CDR3: TGTGCCAGTAGTATCGGTAGCGGGGACAATGAGCAGTTCTTC.

V gene TRBV6-2 or TRBV6-3 combines with J gene TRBJ1-1, with 11 bases lining up with TRBD1. Germline CDR1 reads MNHEY; CDR2 reads SVGEGT. Trimming removed 5 bases from V and 5 bases from J; junction bases left unmatched: 7. CDR3 length equals 15 residues. CDR3 in DNA: TGTGCCAGCAGTCCGCGGGACAGGGGGGCGACTGAAGCTTTCTTT. Residues: CASSPRDRGATEAFF.